A selection of T cell receptor beta chains follows, all from one sample in a study of shared clonotypes between healthy human individuals. Here immunoSEQ multiplex PCR was the method, and the copy in TCRdb shows in-frame clones only, minus some. The sample has some 1,900,000 clones; about 95% are singletons. Sequencing input: naive CD8+ T cells sorted from blood. These receptor sequences come from a man aged 18 to 29 in good health. The CDR3 runs from the conserved cysteine through the conserved F or W. A D gene is named only where the DNA matches it firmly. Not all rows give a size; the values are once, few, many and, for expanded clones, a class.

DNA: TGTGCCAGCAGTCATACGACTGAAGCTTTCTTT
CDR3: CASSHTTEAFF
J: TRBJ1-1
size: NA
D: NA
V: TRBV6-5

DNA: TGTGCCTGGACGGCGGGAAGAGGGGATGAGCAGTTCTTC
CDR3: CAWTAGRGDEQFF
J: TRBJ2-1
size: NA
D: NA
V: TRBV30

DNA: TGTGCCAGCAGTTTCAAAGGCGAATACGAGCAGTACTTC
CDR3: CASSFKGEYEQYF
J: TRBJ2-7
size: NA
D: NA
V: TRBV27

DNA: TGTGCCAGCGTATTGACAGGGACAATGCAAGAGACCCAGTACTTC
CDR3: CASVLTGTMQETQYF
J: TRBJ2-5
size: NA
D: TRBD1
V: TRBV28

DNA: TGTGCCAGTAGTAATTATCCCGGGACAGGGTTGGGCGAGACCCAGTACTTC
CDR3: CASSNYPGTGLGETQYF
J: TRBJ2-5
size: once
D: TRBD1
V: TRBV19

DNA: TGTGCCAGCAGTCCCGGGGCGTACTCCTACGAGCAGTACTTC
CDR3: CASSPGAYSYEQYF
J: TRBJ2-7
size: NA
D: NA
V: TRBV27

DNA: TGTGCCATCCGAAATAAGCCGGGACAAACGAACACTGAAGCTTTCTTT
CDR3: CAIRNKPGQTNTEAFF
J: TRBJ1-1
size: NA
D: NA
V: TRBV10-3

DNA: TGTGCCAGCAGAGATCCTGAAAAACTGTTTTTT
CDR3: CASRDPEKLFF
J: TRBJ1-4
size: NA
D: NA
V: TRBV6-5

DNA: TGTGCCAGCAGCCAAGATGAGTTTGACGACACAGATACGCAGTATTTT
CDR3: CASSQDEFDDTDTQYF
J: TRBJ2-3
size: NA
D: NA
V: TRBV4-2

DNA: TGTGCCAGCAGCTTGGGTCCGGAGTTCAGGGCCTTC
CDR3: CASSLGPEFRAF
J: TRBJ1-2
size: few
D: NA
V: TRBV13

DNA: TGTGCCAGCAGTACCCCAGGGCGACACTCCTATAATTCACCCCTCCACTTT
CDR3: CASSTPGRHSYNSPLHF
J: TRBJ1-6
size: NA
D: NA
V: TRBV27

DNA: TGTGCCAGCAGTTTTCCTGGGGGAGGGCTCAGGGACGAGCAGTACTTC
CDR3: CASSFPGGGLRDEQYF
J: TRBJ2-7
size: NA
D: TRBD2
V: TRBV28

DNA: TGTGCCAGCAGCACCGGACTAGCGGGAGACAAATCCTACGAGCAGTACTTC
CDR3: CASSTGLAGDKSYEQYF
J: TRBJ2-7
size: NA
D: TRBD2
V: TRBV7-2

DNA: TGTGCCAGCAGCGTCCAGGGACTAGCAGCCCTCTACGAGCAGTACTTC
CDR3: CASSVQGLAALYEQYF
J: TRBJ2-7
size: NA
D: TRBD2
V: TRBV9

DNA: TGTGCCAGCAGCTTAGACAGGGGGGATGGAAACACCATATATTTT
CDR3: CASSLDRGDGNTIYF
J: TRBJ1-3
size: NA
D: TRBD1
V: TRBV11-2

DNA: TGCGCCAGCAGCGTCGAAAACACTGAAGCTTTCTTT
CDR3: CASSVENTEAFF
J: TRBJ1-1
size: NA
D: NA
V: TRBV5-1

DNA: TGTGCCAGCAGTGTGCGACCCCTAGCGGACTCCTACGAGCAGTACTTC
CDR3: CASSVRPLADSYEQYF
J: TRBJ2-7
size: NA
D: TRBD2
V: TRBV25-1

DNA: TGTGCCAGCAGACCTCCGTTAGGACAGGGGATAAATAATTCACCCCTCCACTTT
CDR3: CASRPPLGQGINNSPLHF
J: TRBJ1-6
size: NA
D: TRBD1
V: TRBV28

DNA: TGCGCCAGCAGCTTGGAGGGGGCGAACACCGGGGAGCTGTTTTTT
CDR3: CASSLEGANTGELFF
J: TRBJ2-2
size: NA
D: NA
V: TRBV5-1

DNA: TGTGCCAGCAGTGTGACGTCGGGGCTTAACTATGGCTACACCTTC
CDR3: CASSVTSGLNYGYTF
J: TRBJ1-2
size: NA
D: NA
V: TRBV27

DNA: TGTGCCACCAGCAGGTACACCTATACGCAGTATTTT
CDR3: CATSRYTYTQYF
J: TRBJ2-3
size: NA
D: NA
V: TRBV15

DNA: TGTGCCAGCAGCAGGGACGGGAGCTCCTACGAGCAGTACTTC
CDR3: CASSRDGSSYEQYF
J: TRBJ2-7
size: once
D: NA
V: TRBV14

DNA: TGTGCCAGCAGCTCCCGGACTAGCGTAAACACCGGGGAGCTGTTTTTT
CDR3: CASSSRTSVNTGELFF
J: TRBJ2-2
size: NA
D: TRBD2
V: TRBV7-9

DNA: TGCGCCAGCCGACAGGGGGGATCTTTGAACACTGAAGCTTTCTTT
CDR3: CASRQGGSLNTEAFF
J: TRBJ1-1
size: NA
D: TRBD1
V: TRBV5-1

DNA: TGTGCCAGCCAATTACCGGGGGGAAGAAACACTGAAGCTTTCTTT
CDR3: CASQLPGGRNTEAFF
J: TRBJ1-1
size: NA
D: NA
V: TRBV6-6

DNA: TGTGCCTGGACGTGGGGGGGGACAGTATACGAGCAGTACTTC
CDR3: CAWTWGGTVYEQYF
J: TRBJ2-7
size: NA
D: NA
V: TRBV30

DNA: TGTGCCAGCAGCCTGATTGAGGGGAACACTGAAGCTTTCTTT
CDR3: CASSLIEGNTEAFF
J: TRBJ1-1
size: NA
D: NA
V: TRBV4-2

DNA: TGTGCCAGCAGCACTTACTCTGGGGGCACCGGGGAGCTGTTTTTT
CDR3: CASSTYSGGTGELFF
J: TRBJ2-2
size: NA
D: NA
V: TRBV7-8

DNA: TGTGCCAGCGGGACAGGGGTGGATTACGAGCAGTACTTC
CDR3: CASGTGVDYEQYF
J: TRBJ2-7
size: NA
D: TRBD1
V: TRBV27

DNA: TGTGCCACCCAAACAGGGGCCCTTTCCTACGAGCAGTACTTC
CDR3: CATQTGALSYEQYF
J: TRBJ2-7
size: NA
D: TRBD1
V: TRBV6-1

DNA: TGTGCCAGCAGCTTAATGGGGGGAGAGACCCAGTACTTC
CDR3: CASSLMGGETQYF
J: TRBJ2-5
size: NA
D: NA
V: TRBV11-2

DNA: TGTGCCAGCAGCAATCCGGGACAGGGGTTATGGGGGCAGTACTTC
CDR3: CASSNPGQGLWGQYF
J: TRBJ2-7
size: NA
D: NA
V: TRBV21-1

DNA: TGCGCCAGCAGTGATCCCACAGGGGACGAGCAGTACTTC
CDR3: CASSDPTGDEQYF
J: TRBJ2-7
size: NA
D: TRBD1
V: TRBV10-1

DNA: TGTGCCAGCAGTACGCAGGGTCTCGGGTCACCCCTCCACTTT
CDR3: CASSTQGLGSPLHF
J: TRBJ1-6
size: NA
D: NA
V: TRBV6-5

DNA: TGCGCCAGCAGTCCCTTGGGGGGTGAGAACACTGAAGCTTTCTTT
CDR3: CASSPLGGENTEAFF
J: TRBJ1-1
size: NA
D: NA
V: TRBV5-1

DNA: TGTGCCAGCAGCCCCGGACAGTACTACGAGCAGTACTTC
CDR3: CASSPGQYYEQYF
J: TRBJ2-7
size: NA
D: NA
V: TRBV6-5

DNA: TGCGCCAGCAGCCACCGACAGATGGCCACTGAAGCTTTCTTT
CDR3: CASSHRQMATEAFF
J: TRBJ1-1
size: NA
D: NA
V: TRBV4-1

DNA: TGTGCCAGCAGCCCATCGACCGGAATGATCACAGATACGCAGTATTTT
CDR3: CASSPSTGMITDTQYF
J: TRBJ2-3
size: once
D: NA
V: TRBV7-8

DNA: TGCGCCAGCAGCCATCCCCCATACAGGGTTACCTACGAGCAGTACTTC
CDR3: CASSHPPYRVTYEQYF
J: TRBJ2-7
size: NA
D: NA
V: TRBV4-1

DNA: TGTGCCAGCAGCTTTCCGACAGGGTCCCAGAACACTGAAGCTTTCTTT
CDR3: CASSFPTGSQNTEAFF
J: TRBJ1-1
size: NA
D: TRBD1
V: TRBV11-2

DNA: TGTGCCAGCAGTGAAAAAACAGCACAGAATGAAAAACTGTTTTTT
CDR3: CASSEKTAQNEKLFF
J: TRBJ1-4
size: NA
D: NA
V: TRBV2

DNA: TGTGCCAGCAGCAAAGCCACATGTGTTGGCCGGAGCTCCTACAATGAGCAGTTCTTC
CDR3: CASSKATCVGRSSYNEQFF
J: TRBJ2-1
size: NA
D: NA
V: TRBV21-1

DNA: TGTGCCAGCAGCTCGCCAGGGGAAAGGAAAGAGACCCAGTACTTC
CDR3: CASSSPGERKETQYF
J: TRBJ2-5
size: NA
D: NA
V: TRBV7-9

DNA: TGCGCCAGCAGCCAAGATGGGGCGGCAAGCATCCAGGGCACTGAAGCTTTCTTT
CDR3: CASSQDGAASIQGTEAFF
J: TRBJ1-1
size: once
D: NA
V: TRBV4-3

DNA: TGTGCCAGCAGCTCAGGGAGGCAGCCCCAGCATTTT
CDR3: CASSSGRQPQHF
J: TRBJ1-5
size: NA
D: NA
V: TRBV7-9

DNA: TGCGCCAGCAGCCATCCCCCGGGACTAGCGGGATCCTTCTACAATGAGCAGTTCTTC
CDR3: CASSHPPGLAGSFYNEQFF
J: TRBJ2-1
size: NA
D: TRBD2
V: TRBV4-1

DNA: TGTGCCAGCAGCGCTGGGAGCCCAGGGAACTATGGCTACACCTTC
CDR3: CASSAGSPGNYGYTF
J: TRBJ1-2
size: NA
D: NA
V: TRBV7-8

DNA: TGTGCCAGCAGCTTTTCTAGCGGGAGCTCCTACGAGCAGTACTTC
CDR3: CASSFSSGSSYEQYF
J: TRBJ2-7
size: few
D: TRBD2
V: TRBV7-2

DNA: TGTGCCAGCAGCTTAGAATCCGGGCGGGAGGGGGGAGAGACCCAGTACTTC
CDR3: CASSLESGREGGETQYF
J: TRBJ2-5
size: once
D: TRBD2
V: TRBV11-2

DNA: TGTGCCAGCAGTGAAGCAGACAGGGGTGAGAAAGAGACCCAGTACTTC
CDR3: CASSEADRGEKETQYF
J: TRBJ2-5
size: NA
D: TRBD1
V: TRBV2

DNA: TGTGCCAGCAGGGAATACAACAGGGGCCCTTACTATGGCTACACCTTC
CDR3: CASREYNRGPYYGYTF
J: TRBJ1-2
size: NA
D: TRBD1
V: TRBV6-1

DNA: TGTGCCAGCAGGGTCGGACAGGGGGCAAATCAGCCCCAGCATTTT
CDR3: CASRVGQGANQPQHF
J: TRBJ1-5
size: NA
D: TRBD1
V: TRBV27

DNA: TGTGCCACCCGACTAGCGGGGGGTTATGAGCAGTTCTTC
CDR3: CATRLAGGYEQFF
J: TRBJ2-1
size: NA
D: TRBD2
V: TRBV15

DNA: TGTGCCAGCACCCGGGACCTACTATACAATGAGCAGTTCTTC
CDR3: CASTRDLLYNEQFF
J: TRBJ2-1
size: NA
D: NA
V: TRBV6-6

DNA: TGTGCCAGCAGTTCTTCCTTGGGACAGCAAAACTACGAGCAGTACTTC
CDR3: CASSSSLGQQNYEQYF
J: TRBJ2-7
size: NA
D: TRBD1
V: TRBV6-5

DNA: TGTGCCAGCAGCTGGGACAGGGCGAACACTGAAGCTTTCTTT
CDR3: CASSWDRANTEAFF
J: TRBJ1-1
size: NA
D: TRBD1
V: TRBV11-2

DNA: TGTGCCAGCAGCGTAGATGGGGGCAACCCCTACGAGCAGTACTTC
CDR3: CASSVDGGNPYEQYF
J: TRBJ2-7
size: NA
D: NA
V: TRBV9

DNA: TGTGCCAGCAACTTACAGGGGGACACTGAAGCTTTCTTT
CDR3: CASNLQGDTEAFF
J: TRBJ1-1
size: NA
D: TRBD1
V: TRBV9

DNA: TGTGCTAGCAGCCTGATCCATGGCACGACCGGGGAGCTGTTTTTT
CDR3: CASSLIHGTTGELFF
J: TRBJ2-2
size: NA
D: NA
V: TRBV7-7

DNA: TGTGCCAGCAGCTCAGGACACTTTAATGAGCAGTTCTTC
CDR3: CASSSGHFNEQFF
J: TRBJ2-1
size: NA
D: NA
V: TRBV11-3